This T cell receptor beta chain derives from a study of blood T cell repertoires in COVID-19 (dated by TCRdb to about 2020). Regarding the complete study: Samples from collaborators originated in the United States, Italy and Spain and spanned both the acute and convalescent phases of COVID-19. The repertoires were made available in a free public database intended to serve as a resource for research on the immune response to SARS-CoV-2. The samples were drawn from the first 160 participants of the ongoing ImmuneRACE study and from under 1,500 subjects provided by 6 global collaborators. The material from the prospective study consisted of cDNA or gDNA derived from T cells, B-cell-depleted T cells, or PBMCs. The sample metadata nearly always contained a de-identified subject ID, COVID-19 status, age in years and sex. Where available, HLA class I and class II types were taken from metadata supplied by the sample provider and were not determined by assay-based typing. Deeply sampled blood TCRbeta repertoires from subjects exposed to, actively infected with, or recovered from COVID-19 were included in the dataset.

Each collaborating institution followed its own protocols to collect whole blood in K2EDTA tubes. Collaborator samples were shipped for TCRbeta analysis as frozen whole blood, isolated PBMCs, or DNA extracted from either sample type. TCRbeta CDR3 regions were amplified from genomic DNA by means of the immunoSEQ Assay, a bias-controlled multiplex PCR. In the original analysis: The number of nucleated cells in each sample was estimated from the amplification of reference gene primers within the assay. To quantify the absolute abundance of each unique TCRbeta CDR3 rearrangement, sequence reads were collapsed and filtered. For each sample, productive Simpson clonality was calculated as the square root of Simpson's diversity index across productive rearrangements. In its TCRdb copy, this immuneACCESS table keeps in-frame sequences only and misses some clones. Where compared with another copy, unresolved V genes explain less than half of these, and the others have no known cause. V and J calls and clone size come straight from that table; D and trimming were deduced from the DNA. For this sample the table gives roughly 200,000 clones, of which approximately 85% were detected only once. The leading ten clones occupy about 10% of the sample.

V loses 0 bases of germline sequence and J loses 5 bases, and the interval between the two ends is 3 bases. CDR1 and CDR2 are drawn from the germline V gene: SGHRS, YFSETQ. Measured from the cysteine to the phenylalanine, the CDR3 is 13 residues long. The read is trimmed to its CDR3 DNA, 39 bases read in frame from base 1. Concerning this clone: This clone's antigen is unknown. There are no base qualities to consult, and no much larger clone falls within one base.

Paper-wide results and their limitations: How much clinical and demographic metadata was included differed by source and by participant, and the metadata was provided uncurated.

The source is a human donor with active or convalescent COVID-19. The donor label of this sample is uncertain. What was sequenced was peripheral blood. This receptor chain uses TRBV5-1 and TRBJ2-6; the D gene remains uncertain. The CDR3 protein is CASSLDRANVLTF. The DNA sequence is given as TGCGCCAGCAGCTTGGATAGGGCCAACGTCCTGACTTTC.